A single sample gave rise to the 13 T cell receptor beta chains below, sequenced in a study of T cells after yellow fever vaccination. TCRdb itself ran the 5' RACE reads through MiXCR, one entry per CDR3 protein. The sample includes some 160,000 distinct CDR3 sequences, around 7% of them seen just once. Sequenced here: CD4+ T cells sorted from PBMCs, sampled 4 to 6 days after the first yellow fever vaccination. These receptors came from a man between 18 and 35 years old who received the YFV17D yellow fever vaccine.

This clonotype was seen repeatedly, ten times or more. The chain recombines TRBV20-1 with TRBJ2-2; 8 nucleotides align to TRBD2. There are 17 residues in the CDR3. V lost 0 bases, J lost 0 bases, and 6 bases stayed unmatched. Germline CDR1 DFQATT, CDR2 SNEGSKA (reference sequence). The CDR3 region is CSARDPGGATNTGELFF. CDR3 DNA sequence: TGCAGTGCTAGAGATCCGGGGGGGGCAACGAACACCGGGGAGCTGTTTTTT.

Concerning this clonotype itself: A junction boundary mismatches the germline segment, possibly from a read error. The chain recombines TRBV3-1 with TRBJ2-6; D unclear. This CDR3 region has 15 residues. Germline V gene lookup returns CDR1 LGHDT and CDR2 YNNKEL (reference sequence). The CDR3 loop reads CACSQLSSGANVLTF. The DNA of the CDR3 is TGTGCCTGCAGCCAACTGTCCTCTGGGGCCAACGTCCTGACTTTC.

The CDR3 sequence: CASAERGYGYTF. The CDR3 bases are TGTGCCAGCGCGGAGAGGGGATATGGCTACACCTTC. The chain couples TRBV28 to TRBJ1-2; D is perhaps TRBD1 (5 bases). The V gene's germline CDR1 is MDHEN and CDR2 SYDVKM. V lost 8 bases and J lost 5, with 12 bases in between. This CDR3 has 12 residues.

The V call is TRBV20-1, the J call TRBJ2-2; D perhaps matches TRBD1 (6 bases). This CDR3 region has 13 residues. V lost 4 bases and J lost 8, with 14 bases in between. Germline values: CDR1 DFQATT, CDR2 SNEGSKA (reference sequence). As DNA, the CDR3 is TGCAGTGCTATCAGGGGTTTGTTAGGGGAGCTGTTTTTT. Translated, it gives CSAIRGLLGELFF.

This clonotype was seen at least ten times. The CDR3 DNA reads as TGCGCCAGCAGCTTGGCCGGGGCAGGCACAGATACGCAGTATTTT. Its protein product is CASSLAGAGTDTQYF. The chain is built from TRBV5-1 and TRBJ2-3; TRBD1 or TRBD2 may be the D gene (5 bases each). Trimming removed 0 bases at V and 1 base at J, with 9 bases between. This CDR3 spans 15 amino acids. Germline V gene sequence: CDR1 SGHRS, CDR2 YFSETQ.

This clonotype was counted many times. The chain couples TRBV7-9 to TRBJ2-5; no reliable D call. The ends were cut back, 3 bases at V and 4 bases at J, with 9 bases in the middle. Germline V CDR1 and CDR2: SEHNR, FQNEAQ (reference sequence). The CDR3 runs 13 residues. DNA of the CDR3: TGTGCCAGCAGCTTGGTAGCCCGAGAGACCCAGTACTTC. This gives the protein CASSLVARETQYF.

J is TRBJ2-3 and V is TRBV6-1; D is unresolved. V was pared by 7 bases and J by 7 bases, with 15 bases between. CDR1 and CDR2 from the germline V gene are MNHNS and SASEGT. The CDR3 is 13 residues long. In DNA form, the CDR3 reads TGTGCCAGCACCAGTGGTCCCTTGTATACGCAGTATTTT. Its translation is CASTSGPLYTQYF.

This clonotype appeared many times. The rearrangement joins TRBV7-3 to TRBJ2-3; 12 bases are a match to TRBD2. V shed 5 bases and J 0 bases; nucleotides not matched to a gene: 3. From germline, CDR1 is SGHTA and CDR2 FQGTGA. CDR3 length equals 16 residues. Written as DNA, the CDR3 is TGTGCCAGCAGCACGACTAGCGGGGGCAGCACAGATACGCAGTATTTT. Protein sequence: CASSTTSGGSTDTQYF.

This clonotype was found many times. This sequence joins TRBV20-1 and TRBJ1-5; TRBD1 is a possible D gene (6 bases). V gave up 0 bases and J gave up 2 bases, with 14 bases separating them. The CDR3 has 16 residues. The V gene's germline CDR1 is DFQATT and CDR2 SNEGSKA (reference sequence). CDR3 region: CSARDWAGARNQPQHF. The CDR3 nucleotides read TGCAGTGCTAGAGATTGGGCGGGGGCCCGCAATCAGCCCCAGCATTTT.

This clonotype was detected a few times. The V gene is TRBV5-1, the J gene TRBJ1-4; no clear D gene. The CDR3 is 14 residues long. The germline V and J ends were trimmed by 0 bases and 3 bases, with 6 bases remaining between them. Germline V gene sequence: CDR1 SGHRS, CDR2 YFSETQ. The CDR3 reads CASSLGAANEKLFF. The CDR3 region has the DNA TGCGCCAGCAGCTTGGGGGCGGCTAATGAAAAACTGTTTTTT. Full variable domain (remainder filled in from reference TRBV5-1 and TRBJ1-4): KAGVTQTPRYLIKTRGQQVTLSCSPISGHRSVSWYQQTPGQGLQFLFEYFSETQRNKGNFPGRFSGRQFSNSRSEMNVSTLELGDSALYLCASSLGAANEKLFFGSGTQLSVL.

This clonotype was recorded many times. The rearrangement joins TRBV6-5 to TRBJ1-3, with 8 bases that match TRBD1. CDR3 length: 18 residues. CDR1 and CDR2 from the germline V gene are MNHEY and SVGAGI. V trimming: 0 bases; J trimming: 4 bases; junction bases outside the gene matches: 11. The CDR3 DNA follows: TGTGCCAGCAGTTACTCTCCTGGCAGGGGGCGAGGAGGAAACACCATATATTTT. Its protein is CASSYSPGRGRGGNTIYF.

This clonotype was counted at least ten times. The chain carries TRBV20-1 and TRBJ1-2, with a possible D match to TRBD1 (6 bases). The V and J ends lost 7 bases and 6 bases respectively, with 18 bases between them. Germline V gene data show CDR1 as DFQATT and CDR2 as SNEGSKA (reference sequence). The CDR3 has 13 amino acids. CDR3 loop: CSVPGGRGDGYTF. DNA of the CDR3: TGCAGTGTCCCGGGGGGGCGAGGTGATGGCTACACCTTC.

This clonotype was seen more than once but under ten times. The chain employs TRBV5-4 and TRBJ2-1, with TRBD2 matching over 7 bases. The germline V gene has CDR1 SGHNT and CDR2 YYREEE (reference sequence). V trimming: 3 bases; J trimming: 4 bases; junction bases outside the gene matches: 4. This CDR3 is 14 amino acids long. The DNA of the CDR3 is TGTGCCAGCAGCTGGGGAGGGCCTTACAATGAGCAGTTCTTC. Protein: CASSWGGPYNEQFF. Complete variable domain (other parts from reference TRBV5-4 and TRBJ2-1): ETGVTQSPTHLIKTRGQQVTLRCSSQSGHNTVSWYQQALGQGPQFIFQYYREEENGRGNFPPRFSGLQFPNYSSELNVNALELDDSALYLCASSWGGPYNEQFFGPGTRLTVL.